Each of the 18 T cell receptor beta chains below was sequenced from the same sample in a study of T cells in Graves' hyperthyroidism and ophthalmopathy. TCR beta CDR3 sequences were amplified from RNA transcripts. First-round RT-PCR of the TCR CDR3 relied on the HTBI primer set. TCRdb fed the multiplex PCR reads into MiXCR, producing one record per CDR3 protein. The data show roughly 180,000 distinct CDR3 sequences, over 15% seen once. The source material was blood. All receptors come from a woman in her fifties or sixties with Graves' hyperthyroidism.

This clonotype was counted ten times or more. The chain links TRBV28 to TRBJ1-4; weak D call: TRBD1 (6 bases). CDR1 and CDR2 from the germline V gene are MDHEN and SYDVKM. The V end lost 4 bases, the J end lost 1 base, and 7 bases lay between the germline ends. CDR3 length: 14 amino acids. This CDR3 is CASSSTGTNEKLFF. In nucleotides, the CDR3 is TGTGCCAGCAGTTCGACAGGAACTAATGAAAAACTGTTTTTT.

In this sample, this clonotype turned up many times. This sequence joins TRBV20-1 and TRBJ2-1; 9 positions agree with TRBD2. The CDR3 totals 14 residues. Germline V gene lookup returns CDR1 DFQATT and CDR2 SNEGSKA (reference sequence). J gave up 3 bases and V 6 bases, and 6 bases lay outside the gene matches. CDR3 bases: TGCAGTGCCCCAAGCGGGGGGCACTACAATGAGCAGTTCTTC. Its protein product is CSAPSGGHYNEQFF.

Notes on this clonotype: One end of the junction varies from germline; a read error may be responsible. The CDR3 DNA reads as TGTGCCACCAGTGGTTTGAAAGTCCCGACACAGCCTAATGAAAAACTGTTTTTT. Amino acid sequence: CATSGLKVPTQPNEKLFF. The gene calls are TRBV24-1 and TRBJ1-4; no definite D call. This CDR3 has 18 amino acids. CDR1 KGHDR and CDR2 SFDVKD come from the germline V gene.

The chain has TRBV5-5 and TRBJ1-2; D gene unclear. This CDR3 has 14 residues. V lost 2 bases, J lost 3 bases, and 11 bases lay in between. Germline values: CDR1 SGHKS, CDR2 YYEKEE (reference sequence). In DNA form, the CDR3 reads TGTGCCAGCAGCTTAGCCCTAAGGGACTATGGCTACACCTTC. Translation: CASSLALRDYGYTF.

Details on this clonotype: A read error may be the cause here, since a much bigger clone is one base away. CDR3 loop: CASSLVTGEKLFF. The CDR3 DNA follows: TGTGCCAGCAGCTTAGTCACCGGTGAAAAACTGTTTTTT. The rearrangement links TRBV7-9 to TRBJ1-4, with D hard to call. Germline assignment: CDR1 SEHNR and CDR2 FQNEAQ (reference sequence). V dropped 1 base and J dropped 7 bases, with 7 bases sitting between them. There are 13 residues in the CDR3.

The sample holds many counts of this clonotype. The rearrangement joins TRBV6-5 to TRBJ2-4; weak D call: TRBD2 (6 bases). The germline CDR1 and CDR2 sequences are MNHEY and SVGAGI. The V and J ends lost 2 bases and 0 bases respectively, with 14 bases between them. The CDR3 loop spans 17 amino acids. This CDR3 reads CASSYEGEVLAKNIQYF. The CDR3 nucleotides read TGTGCCAGCAGTTACGAAGGGGAGGTATTAGCCAAAAACATTCAGTACTTC.

This clonotype has a count of ten or more. The chain links TRBV3-1 to TRBJ2-5, with D perhaps assigned TRBD1 or TRBD2 (5 bases each). This CDR3 contains 15 residues. The germline gives CDR1 LGHDT, CDR2 YNNKEL (reference sequence). Trimming stripped 5 bases from V and 5 bases from J, with 18 bases between. CDR3 in amino acids: CASSSRGRVGETQYF. CDR3 bases: TGTGCCAGCAGCTCCCGGGGCAGGGTGGGGGAGACCCAGTACTTC.

This clonotype was observed at least ten times. The chain is built from TRBV28 and TRBJ2-3, with 9 nucleotides matching TRBD2. CDR3 size: 17 residues. Germline V CDR1 and CDR2: MDHEN, SYDVKM. Unmatched junction bases numbered 10, after V lost 6 bases and J lost 0 bases. The CDR3 region is CASSPLLAGLSTDTQYF. The DNA for the CDR3 is TGTGCCAGCAGCCCCCTTCTAGCGGGGCTTAGCACAGATACGCAGTATTTT.

Many counts were recorded for this clonotype. The chain joins TRBV7-2 to TRBJ1-2; D remains unclear. V lost 2 bases and J lost 8, with 9 bases in between. The CDR3 is 12 amino acids. The germline V gene has CDR1 SGHTA and CDR2 FQGNSA. The CDR3 DNA reads TGTGCCAGCAGCTTACTAGGCTGGGGCTACACCTTC. Translation gives CASSLLGWGYTF.

This clonotype was seen a handful of times. CDR3 amino acids: CASSHLQGNRYEQYF. DNA for the CDR3: TGTGCCAGCAGTCATCTACAGGGGAATCGCTACGAGCAGTACTTC. This chain joins TRBV28 and TRBJ2-7; 7 nucleotides agree with TRBD1. The V gene's germline CDR1 is MDHEN and CDR2 SYDVKM. The CDR3 consists of 15 residues. J lost 3 bases, V lost 5 bases, and 10 bases had no gene match.

This chain uses TRBV28 with TRBJ2-1, with TRBD1 matching over 8 bases. This CDR3 is built from 16 residues. Germline CDR1 and CDR2: MDHEN and SYDVKM. J lost 9 bases, V lost 2 bases, and 12 bases had no gene match. The CDR3 DNA sequence: TGTGCCAGCAGTTTACACGACAGGGGAATCCCACCTGAGCAGTTCTTC. Translating gives CASSLHDRGIPPEQFF.

This clonotype was recorded many times. It is likely a read error, because the conserved phenylalanine at the end of the CDR3 is missing. The CDR3 DNA is TGTGCCAGCAGCCTCAGCGACAGGTTTACTGAAGCTTTCCTT. Amino acid sequence: CASSLSDRFTEAFL. The chain carries TRBV6-1 and TRBJ1-1, with a possible D match to TRBD1 (6 bases). In germline, CDR1 is MNHNS, CDR2 SASEGT. The CDR3 consists of 14 residues. Trimming shortened V by 6 bases and J by 5 bases, and 16 bases separated the two germline ends.

This clonotype was counted ten times or more. This chain links TRBV11-1 with TRBJ2-5; D unclear. The CDR3 length is 12 residues. Germline loops: CDR1 SGHAT, CDR2 FQDESV (reference sequence). V shed 5 bases and J shed 5 bases, with 9 bases lying between them. The CDR3 bases are TGTGCCAGCAGCCCTAAACGGGAGACCCAGTACTTC. Its translation: CASSPKRETQYF. Variable domain in full (rest from reference TRBV11-1 and TRBJ2-5): EAEVAQSPRYKITEKSQAVAFWCDPISGHATLYWYRQILGQGPELLVQFQDESVVDDSQLPKDRFSAERLKGVDSTLKIQPAELGDSAMYLCASSPKRETQYFGPGTRLLVL.

This clonotype was recorded at least ten times. Written as DNA, the CDR3 is TGTGCCAGCAGCTTGGGGGGGATAAGCGGGGGGCCCTCCTACGAGCAGTACTTC. Encoded protein: CASSLGGISGGPSYEQYF. The V call is TRBV5-8, the J call TRBJ2-7; 9 bases align to TRBD2. CDR1 and CDR2 (germline): SGHTS, YDEGEE. CDR3 length: 18 amino acids. The V gene end was trimmed by 0 bases and the J gene end by 0 bases; junction bases not matched to a gene: 10.

This clonotype was picked up many times. The genes are TRBV2 and TRBJ2-7; D might be TRBD2 (5 bases). The CDR3 covers 14 residues. Trimming took off 5 bases at V and 0 bases at J, with 11 bases between the two ends. CDR1 is SNHLY, CDR2 FYNNEI, per germline. CDR3 region: CASSSSESSYEQYF. CDR3 DNA sequence: TGTGCCAGCAGTAGTAGCGAGAGCTCCTACGAGCAGTACTTC. Filled out from reference TRBV2 and TRBJ2-7, the complete variable domain reads EPEVTQTPSHQVTQMGQEVILRCVPISNHLYFYWYRQILGQKVEFLVSFYNNEISEKSEIFDDQFSVERPDGSNFTLKIRSTKLEDSAMYFCASSSSESSYEQYFGPGTRLTVT.

In regard to this clonotype: The junction departs from germline at one end; a sequencing error may be responsible. The V call is TRBV6-2 or TRBV6-3, the J call TRBJ1-1; possible D gene TRBD1, 5 bases. Germline CDR1 MNHEY, CDR2 SVGEGT. CDR3 length equals 15 residues. As DNA, the CDR3 is TGTGCCAGCAGTGCCGCTCAGGGAGGTAGCACTGAAGCTTGCTTT. Translated: CASSAAQGGSTEACF.

This chain uses TRBV9 with TRBJ1-4, with TRBD1 matching 7 bases. Germline values: CDR1 SGDLS, CDR2 YYNGEE. The CDR3 consists of 17 residues. With V trimmed by 0 bases and J by 4 bases, 9 bases remained unmatched. The CDR3 region has the DNA TGTGCCAGCAGCGTAGGGTTTGGGGACAGCCTTAATGAAAAACTGTTTTTT. Translation gives CASSVGFGDSLNEKLFF.

This clonotype was counted many times. The genes are TRBV7-9 and TRBJ1-1; 11 bases map to TRBD1. Germline CDR1 is SEHNR and CDR2 is FQNEAQ (reference sequence). The CDR3 has 17 residues. V shed 2 bases, J shed 5 bases, and the junction held 10 bases outside the gene matches. Here the CDR3 reads CASSLFGTGGAGTEAFF. CDR3 sequence (DNA): TGTGCCAGCAGCTTATTCGGGACAGGGGGAGCGGGAACTGAAGCTTTCTTT.